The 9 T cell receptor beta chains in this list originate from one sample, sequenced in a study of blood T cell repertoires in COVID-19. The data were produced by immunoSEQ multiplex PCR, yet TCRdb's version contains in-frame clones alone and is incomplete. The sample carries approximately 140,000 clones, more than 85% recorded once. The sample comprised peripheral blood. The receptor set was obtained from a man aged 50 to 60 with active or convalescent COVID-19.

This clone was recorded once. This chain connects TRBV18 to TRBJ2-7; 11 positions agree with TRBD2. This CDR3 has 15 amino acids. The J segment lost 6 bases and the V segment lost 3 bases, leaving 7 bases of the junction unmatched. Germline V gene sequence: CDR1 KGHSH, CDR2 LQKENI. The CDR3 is CASSPTTSGTSEQYF. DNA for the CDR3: TGTGCCAGCTCACCGACGACTAGCGGGACTTCCGAGCAGTACTTC.

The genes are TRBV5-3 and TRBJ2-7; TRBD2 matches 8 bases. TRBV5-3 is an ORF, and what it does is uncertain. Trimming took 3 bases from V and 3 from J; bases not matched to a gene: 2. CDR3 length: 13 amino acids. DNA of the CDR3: TGTGCCAGAAGCTGGGCGGGGGGCTACGAGCAGTACTTC. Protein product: CARSWAGGYEQYF.

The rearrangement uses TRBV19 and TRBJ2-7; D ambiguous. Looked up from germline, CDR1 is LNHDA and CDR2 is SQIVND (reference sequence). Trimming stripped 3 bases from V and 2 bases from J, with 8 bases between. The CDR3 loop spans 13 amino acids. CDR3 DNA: TGTGCCAGTAGTATGCAGGTTACCTACGAGCAGTACTTC. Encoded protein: CASSMQVTYEQYF.

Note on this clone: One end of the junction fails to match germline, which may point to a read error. The CDR3 coding sequence is TGTGCCAGCAGGGAAGACGGGAGAGGCACAGATACGCAGTATTTT. Encoded protein: CASREDGRGTDTQYF. The genes are TRBV2 and TRBJ2-3; TRBD2 might be the D (6 bases). In germline, CDR1 is SNHLY, CDR2 FYNNEI. The CDR3 is 15 residues long.

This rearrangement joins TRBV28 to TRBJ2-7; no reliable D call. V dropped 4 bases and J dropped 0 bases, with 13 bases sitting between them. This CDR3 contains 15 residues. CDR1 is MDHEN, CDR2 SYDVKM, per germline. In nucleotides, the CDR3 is TGTGCCAGCAGTTCCGCGTTAAGGAGCTCCTACGAGCAGTACTTC. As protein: CASSSALRSSYEQYF.

The CDR3 loop is CASSLEGYRGRSGANVLTF. CDR3 nucleotides: TGCGCCAGCAGCTTGGAGGGTTACAGGGGGCGATCTGGGGCCAACGTCCTGACTTTC. The chain carries TRBV5-1 and TRBJ2-6, with TRBD1 matching 9 bases. Germline V gene data show CDR1 as SGHRS and CDR2 as YFSETQ. The CDR3 has 19 amino acids. Losses at the gene ends were 0 bases for V and 1 base for J; bases not matched to a gene: 8.

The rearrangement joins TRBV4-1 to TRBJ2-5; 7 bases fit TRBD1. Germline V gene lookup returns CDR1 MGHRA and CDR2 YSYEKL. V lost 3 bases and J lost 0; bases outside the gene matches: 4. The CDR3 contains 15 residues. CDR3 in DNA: TGCGCCAGCAGCCATGGCGACAGGGACCAAGAGACCCAGTACTTC. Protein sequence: CASSHGDRDQETQYF.

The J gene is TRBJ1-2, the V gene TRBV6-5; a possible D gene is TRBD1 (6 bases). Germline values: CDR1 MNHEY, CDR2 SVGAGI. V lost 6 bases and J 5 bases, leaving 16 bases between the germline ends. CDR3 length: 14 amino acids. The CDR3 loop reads CASRQQGGLYGYTF. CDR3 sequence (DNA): TGTGCCAGCAGGCAACAGGGCGGGCTGTATGGCTACACCTTC.

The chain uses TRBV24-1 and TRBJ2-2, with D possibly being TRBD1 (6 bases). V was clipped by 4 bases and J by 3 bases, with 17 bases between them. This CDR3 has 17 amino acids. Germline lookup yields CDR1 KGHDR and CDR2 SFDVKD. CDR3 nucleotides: TGTGCCACCAGTGACCAAACAACAGGGACCTACACCGGGGAGCTGTTTTTT. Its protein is CATSDQTTGTYTGELFF.